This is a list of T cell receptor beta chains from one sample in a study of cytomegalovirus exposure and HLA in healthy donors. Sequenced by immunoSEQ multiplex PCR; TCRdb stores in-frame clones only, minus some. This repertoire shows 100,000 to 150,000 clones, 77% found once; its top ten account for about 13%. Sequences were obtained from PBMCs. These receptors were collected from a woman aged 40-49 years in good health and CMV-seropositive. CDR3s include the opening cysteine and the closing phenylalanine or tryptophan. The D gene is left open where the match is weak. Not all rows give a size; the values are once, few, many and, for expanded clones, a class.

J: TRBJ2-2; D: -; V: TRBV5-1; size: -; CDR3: CASGPARDRSGELFF; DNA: TGCGCCAGCGGCCCCGCCAGGGATCGCTCCGGGGAGCTGTTTTTT
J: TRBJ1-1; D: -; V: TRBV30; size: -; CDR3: CAWSVGGHQNTEAFF; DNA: TGTGCCTGGAGTGTCGGGGGGCACCAGAACACTGAAGCTTTCTTT
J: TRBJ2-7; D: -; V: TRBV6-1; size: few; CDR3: CASSSQGLGEQYF; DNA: TGTGCCAGCAGTTCACAGGGTCTGGGAGAGCAGTACTTC
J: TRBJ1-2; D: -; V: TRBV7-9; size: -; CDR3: CASSLAAGTNYGYTF; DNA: TGTGCCAGCAGCTTAGCAGCCGGGACAAACTATGGCTACACCTTC
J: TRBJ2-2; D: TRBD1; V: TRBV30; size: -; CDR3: CARDRGTGELFF; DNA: TGTGCTCGGGACAGGGGGACCGGGGAGCTGTTTTTT
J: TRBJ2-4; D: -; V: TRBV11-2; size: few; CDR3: CASSYGGRENIQYF; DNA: TGTGCCAGCAGCTACGGGGGGCGCGAGAACATTCAGTACTTC
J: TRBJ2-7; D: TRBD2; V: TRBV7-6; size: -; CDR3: CASSPRGGLSYEQYF; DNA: TGTGCCAGCAGCCCTCGGGGAGGGTTATCCTACGAGCAGTACTTC
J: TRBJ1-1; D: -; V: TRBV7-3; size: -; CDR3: CASSLEGVRNTEAFF; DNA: TGTGCCAGCAGCTTAGAGGGGGTTCGGAACACTGAAGCTTTCTTT
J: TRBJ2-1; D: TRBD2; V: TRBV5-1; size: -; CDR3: CASSLGVLAGTQERQFF; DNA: TGCGCCAGCAGCTTGGGAGTACTAGCGGGAACTCAGGAAAGGCAGTTCTTC
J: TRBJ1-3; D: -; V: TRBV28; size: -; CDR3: CASMVQLGNTIYF; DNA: TGTGCCAGCATGGTACAGCTTGGAAACACCATATATTTT
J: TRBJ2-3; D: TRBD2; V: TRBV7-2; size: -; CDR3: CASSLTSGSTDTQYF; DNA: TGTGCCAGCAGCTTGACCAGCGGGAGTACAGATACGCAGTATTTT
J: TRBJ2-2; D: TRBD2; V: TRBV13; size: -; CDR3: CASSYLAGENTGELFF; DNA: TGTGCCAGCAGTTATCTAGCGGGAGAGAACACCGGGGAGCTGTTTTTT